These T cell receptor beta chains were read from a single sample in a study of CD8 T cell repertoires and HIV-1 epitope variants. What these receptors recognize is not known. The table came from immunoSEQ multiplex PCR; TCRdb's copy has only in-frame clones and leaves some out. Among roughly 5,200 clones, roughly 65% were seen once, and the ten largest hold 40% to 55%. The sequenced sample was cultured CD8+ T cells derived from PBMCs. The receptors come from a male donor with HIV. CDR3s include the opening cysteine and the closing phenylalanine or tryptophan. D genes are given only for firm matches. Where a row states a size, it is once, few, many or the class of an expanded clone; other rows omit it.

>TRBV10-3|NA|TRBJ2-7|NA|13
CAISVQASYEQYF
TGTGCCATCAGTGTACAGGCCTCCTACGAGCAGTACTTC
>TRBV18|NA|TRBJ1-5|TRBD1|15
CASSPLRDSNQPQHF
TGTGCCAGCTCACCACTCAGGGACAGTAATCAGCCCCAGCATTTT
>TRBV30|once|TRBJ1-3|NA|15
CAWSVDSSSGNTIYF
TGTGCCTGGAGTGTAGACTCCAGCTCTGGAAACACCATATATTTT
>TRBV19|NA|TRBJ1-1|NA|13
CASSLGANTEAFF
TGTGCCAGTAGTCTCGGGGCGAACACTGAAGCTTTCTTT
>TRBV5-6|NA|TRBJ2-7|NA|13
CASSSLHLYEQYF
TGTGCCAGCAGCTCGTTACATCTATACGAGCAGTACTTC
>TRBV6-5|NA|TRBJ2-7|NA|14
CASSPGAITYEQYF
TGTGCCAGCAGCCCCGGGGCGATTACCTACGAGCAGTACTTC
>TRBV7-2|NA|TRBJ2-7|NA|14
CASSSTYGIYEQYF
TGTGCCAGCAGCTCAACTTACGGGATCTACGAGCAGTACTTC
>TRBV27|NA|TRBJ2-2|NA|13
CASSRQDPGELFF
TGTGCCAGCAGTAGGCAGGACCCCGGGGAGCTGTTTTTT
>TRBV7-9|once|TRBJ1-2|NA|16
CASSQDPVELDYGYTF
TGCGCCAGCAGCCAAGATCCCGTCGAACTCGACTATGGCTACACCTTC
>TRBV13|NA|TRBJ2-1|TRBD1|15
CASSSQGEGYNEQFF
TGTGCCAGCAGCTCGCAGGGGGAAGGCTACAATGAGCAGTTCTTC
>TRBV19|NA|TRBJ2-3|NA|13
CASSTLGTDTQYF
TGTGCCAGTAGTACCCTCGGCACAGATACGCAGTATTTT
>TRBV19|NA|TRBJ2-3|TRBD2|17
CASTSEGSGGDTDTQYF
TGTGCCAGTACCTCTGAGGGTAGCGGGGGGGACACAGATACGCAGTATTTT
>TRBV19|NA|TRBJ2-1|TRBD1|15
CASSMATGGWDEQFF
TGTGCCAGTAGTATGGCGACAGGGGGCTGGGATGAGCAGTTCTTC
>TRBV18|medium-sized|TRBJ2-7|NA|16
CASSPQFGQGPYEQYF
TGTGCCAGCTCACCACAGTTTGGGCAGGGGCCCTACGAGCAGTACTTC
>TRBV7-9|once|TRBJ2-1|NA|13
CASSFGTSDEQFF
TGTGCCAGCAGCTTTGGGACCTCCGATGAGCAGTTCTTC
>TRBV13|medium-sized|TRBJ2-1|NA|16
CASSPLSGGLYNEQFF
TGTGCCAGCAGCCCCCTCTCTGGGGGGCTCTACAATGAGCAGTTCTTC
>TRBV28|once|TRBJ2-3|TRBD1|15
CASSQQGAIPDTQYF
TGTGCCAGCAGTCAACAGGGGGCGATCCCAGATACGCAGTATTTT
>TRBV7-6|NA|TRBJ2-7|NA|13
CASSPGLSYEQYF
TGTGCCAGCAGCCCGGGACTTTCCTACGAGCAGTACTTC
>TRBV11-2|NA|TRBJ2-7|TRBD1|14
CASSSGTGAYEQYF
TGTGCCAGCAGCTCGGGGACAGGGGCCTACGAGCAGTACTTC
>TRBV27|NA|TRBJ2-5|NA|14
CASSPWDLEETQYF
TGTGCCAGCAGTCCATGGGACCTAGAAGAGACCCAGTACTTC
>TRBV9|few|TRBJ1-4|TRBD1|13
CASSPRDSEKLFF
TGTGCCAGCAGCCCACGGGACAGTGAAAAACTGTTTTTT
>TRBV2|few|TRBJ1-2|TRBD1|14
CASSLGQGLLGYTF
TGTGCCAGCAGCCTAGGACAGGGACTGTTGGGCTACACCTTC
>TRBV4-1|few|TRBJ1-5|NA|16
CASSQDIGAFNQPQHF
TGCGCCAGCAGCCAAGATATAGGGGCCTTCAATCAGCCCCAGCATTTT
>TRBV9|NA|TRBJ2-2|NA|14
CASLATLNTGELFF
TGTGCCAGCTTGGCGACACTTAACACCGGGGAGCTGTTTTTT
>TRBV27|few|TRBJ2-1|NA|16
CASMGGSWSSYNEQFF
TGTGCCAGCATGGGAGGTAGCTGGAGCTCCTACAATGAGCAGTTCTTC
>TRBV4-1|once|TRBJ2-3|TRBD2|18
CASSQDPPSGTSTDTQYF
TGCGCCAGCAGCCAAGACCCCCCTAGCGGGACTAGCACAGATACGCAGTATTTT
>TRBV4-1|NA|TRBJ1-1|NA|14
CASSQMGLNTEAFF
TGCGCCAGCAGCCAAATGGGGTTGAACACTGAAGCTTTCTTT
>TRBV28|NA|TRBJ1-1|TRBD1|14
CASSLYRGQEEAFF
TGTGCCAGCAGTTTATACAGGGGCCAGGAGGAAGCTTTCTTT
>TRBV30|NA|TRBJ2-2|NA|14
CAWSLVTGNGELFF
TGTGCCTGGAGTCTTGTTACAGGGAACGGGGAGCTGTTTTTT
>TRBV9|NA|TRBJ2-7|NA|14
CASSVGIGSYEQYF
TGTGCCAGCAGCGTAGGCATAGGATCCTACGAGCAGTACTTC
>TRBV4-2|medium-sized|TRBJ1-1|NA|12
CASSQVNTEAFF
TGTGCCAGCAGCCAAGTGAACACTGAAGCTTTCTTT
>TRBV2|NA|TRBJ1-4|NA|13
CASSEPGREKLFF
TGTGCCAGCAGTGAGCCCGGGAGGGAAAAACTGTTTTTT
>TRBV30|NA|TRBJ1-4|NA|13
CAWTGGSREKLFF
TGTGCCTGGACCGGGGGCTCGAGGGAAAAACTGTTTTTT
>TRBV11-1|once|TRBJ2-1|NA|12
CASSLLDNEQFF
TGTGCCAGCAGCTTATTAGACAATGAGCAGTTCTTC
>TRBV5-6|few|TRBJ1-1|NA|15
CASSRDIPGDTEAFF
TGTGCCAGCAGCCGCGATATCCCTGGCGACACTGAAGCTTTCTTT
>TRBV6-1|NA|TRBJ2-7|NA|14
CASHLQGAVGEQYF
TGTGCCAGCCACCTCCAGGGAGCTGTTGGCGAGCAGTACTTC